Sequencing of this T cell receptor (beta chain) was carried out in a study of blood T cell repertoires in COVID-19. Across the study: The origin of the acute and convalescent COVID-19 samples was the United States, Italy and Spain. T cells, B-cell-depleted T cells, or PBMCs supplied cDNA or gDNA.

J lost 10 bases, V lost 6 bases, and 11 bases had no gene match. The V gene's germline CDR1 is MNHEY and CDR2 SMNVEV (reference sequence). The CDR3 runs to 15 residues. Only in-frame clones appear in the TCRdb table, and some are missing; sequencing was by immunoSEQ multiplex PCR. The repertoire holds 70,000 or so clones, with approximately 90% as singletons. Sequencing was performed on peripheral blood. The source of this sequence is a woman over 75 with active COVID-19. The chain joins TRBV27 to TRBJ1-6; 8 bases match TRBD1. The CDR3 sequence: CASRRGTGGRSPLHF. CDR3 sequence (DNA): TGTGCCAGCAGGAGGGGGACAGGCGGGCGGTCACCCCTCCACTTT.